The 32 T cell receptor beta chains in this list originate from one sample, sequenced in a study of blood T cell repertoires in COVID-19. Assay used: immunoSEQ multiplex PCR; TCRdb lists only in-frame clones, some missing. Of under 90,000 clones in the sample, about 80% were seen once. Sequencing was done on a sample of peripheral blood. The receptors here all came from a man aged 45-60 years with active or convalescent COVID-19.

The chain employs TRBV11-2 and TRBJ2-3, with 7 bases that match TRBD2. Germline-derived CDR1 and CDR2 are SGHAT and FQNNGV. The CDR3 sequence is 15 residues long. V lost 5 bases and J lost 3; bases outside the gene matches: 8. This CDR3 reads CASSPNGLVTDTQYF. As DNA, the CDR3 is TGTGCCAGCAGCCCTAATGGACTAGTGACAGATACGCAGTATTTT.

The rearrangement uses TRBV21-1 and TRBJ2-7; the table's D gene call, TRBD2, was not cross checked with the DNA. TRBV21-1 is an annotated pseudogene. CDR3 length: 17 residues. DNA for the CDR3: TGTGCCAGCAGCCTTACCCCTAGCGGGGGCACCTCCTACGAGCAGTACTTC. This encodes CASSLTPSGGTSYEQYF.

The chain joins TRBV19 to TRBJ1-3, with D tentatively TRBD1 (5 bases). CDR3 size: 16 residues. Germline V gene lookup returns CDR1 LNHDA and CDR2 SQIVND (reference sequence). Between the trimmed V and J ends, which lost 0 bases and 2 bases, there was a span of 11 bases. CDR3 nucleotide sequence: TGTGCCAGTAGTATAGAAAGCAGGGCGGCTGGAAACACCATATATTTT. Translation gives CASSIESRAAGNTIYF.

This clone was recorded only once. The chain links TRBV7-9 to TRBJ2-5, with 10 positions matching TRBD2. Germline CDR1 is SEHNR and CDR2 is FQNEAQ (reference sequence). Trimming at V came to 7 bases and at J to 3 bases, leaving 11 bases not matched to a gene. The CDR3 runs to 16 residues. The CDR3 nucleotides are TGTGCCAGCATGCCGCTGGAAGCGGGGGGGAAAGAGACCCAGTACTTC. The encoded protein is CASMPLEAGGKETQYF.

In this sample, this clone turned up once. The chain is built from TRBV4-3 and TRBJ1-2; 8 bases map to TRBD1. J lost 8 bases, V lost 3 bases, and 8 bases had no gene match. This CDR3 spans 14 amino acids. Looked up from germline, CDR1 is LGHNA and CDR2 is YSLEER. The CDR3 reads CASSQNGQGHGYTF. CDR3 DNA: TGCGCCAGCAGCCAGAATGGACAGGGCCACGGCTACACCTTC.

V is TRBV18 and J is TRBJ2-1; 11 nucleotides match TRBD2. CDR3 length equals 17 residues. After removal of 1 base from V and 1 base from J, the junction contained 3 bases not matched to a gene. The germline gives CDR1 KGHSH, CDR2 LQKENI. DNA for the CDR3: TGTGCCAGCTCACCACTGACTAGCGGGGTGTCCTACAATGAGCAGTTCTTC. This gives the protein CASSPLTSGVSYNEQFF.

The rearrangement joins TRBV29-1 to TRBJ2-2; D is uncertain. V lost 3 bases to trimming and J lost 2 bases, with 4 bases between them. CDR1 is SQVTM, CDR2 ANQGSEA, per germline. There are 12 residues in the CDR3. Written as DNA, the CDR3 is TGCAGCGTTGATCTTAACACCGGGGAGCTGTTTTTT. As protein: CSVDLNTGELFF.

The chain combines TRBV15 with TRBJ1-1; D gene ambiguous. The CDR3 length is 14 residues. V was cut by 0 bases and J by 7 bases, with 12 bases left in between. CDR1 LNHNV and CDR2 YYDKDF come from the germline V gene (reference sequence). The CDR3 DNA is TGTGCCACCAGCAGAGATCGAGGAGATGGTGAAGCTTTCTTT. Translating it yields CATSRDRGDGEAFF.

This clone was observed a single time. J is TRBJ1-6 and V is TRBV7-9; 7 bases agree with TRBD1. The junction had 3 bases not matched to a gene; V was cut back by 3 bases and J by 10 bases. The CDR3 is 13 residues long. In germline, CDR1 is SEHNR, CDR2 FQNEAQ (reference sequence). The CDR3 protein is CASSFTQGSPLHF. The CDR3 DNA reads as TGTGCCAGCAGCTTCACACAGGGGTCACCCCTCCACTTT.

This rearrangement joins TRBV19 to TRBJ1-1; TRBD1 agrees at 7 bases. The CDR3 is 14 residues long. With V trimmed by 5 bases and J by 0 bases, 3 bases remained unmatched. Germline V CDR1 and CDR2: LNHDA, SQIVND (reference sequence). CDR3 region: CASSAQGMNTEAFF. In DNA, the CDR3 is TGTGCCAGTAGTGCACAGGGGATGAACACTGAAGCTTTCTTT.

In its sample, this clone ranks as medium-sized. The chain combines TRBV9 with TRBJ1-1; D is unresolved. This CDR3 has 14 amino acids. V was pared by 0 bases and J by 1 base, with 7 bases between. Looked up from germline, CDR1 is SGDLS and CDR2 is YYNGEE. The CDR3 spells CASSVGQKNTEAFF. For the CDR3, the DNA is TGTGCCAGCAGCGTAGGACAAAAGAACACTGAAGCTTTCTTT.

This clone was seen only a few times. The J gene is TRBJ2-3, the V gene TRBV6-1; D remains unclear. V was cut by 2 bases and J by 4 bases, with 13 bases left in between. The germline gives CDR1 MNHNS, CDR2 SASEGT. The CDR3 covers 15 residues. This CDR3 reads CASSESRPGADTQYF. The CDR3 DNA is TGTGCCAGCAGTGAAAGTCGCCCAGGCGCAGATACGCAGTATTTT.

V and J are TRBV27 and TRBJ2-1; 14 bases are shared with TRBD2. Germline V gene data show CDR1 as MNHEY and CDR2 as SMNVEV (reference sequence). The CDR3 is made up of 15 amino acids. Losses at the gene ends were 6 bases for V and 15 bases for J; bases not matched to a gene: 13. CDR3 bases: TGTGCCAGCAGGACAACGGGACTAGCGGGGGCAGGGCGGTTCTTC. This gives the protein CASRTTGLAGAGRFF.

V and J are TRBV7-2 and TRBJ1-6; D not resolved. This CDR3 is 12 amino acids long. CDR1 and CDR2 from the germline V gene are SGHTA and FQGNSA. Trimming cost V 5 bases and J 9 bases, with 8 bases left between them. CDR3 DNA: TGTGCCAGCAGCCCCCCGGGTTCACCCCTCCACTTT. This sequence encodes CASSPPGSPLHF.

The V and J genes are TRBV4-1 and TRBJ1-6; 7 nucleotides line up with TRBD1. The junction had 6 bases not matched to a gene; V was cut back by 0 bases and J by 4 bases. Germline V lookup: CDR1 MGHRA, CDR2 YSYEKL. The CDR3 length is 17 residues. The CDR3 DNA follows: TGCGCCAGCAGCCAAGATGCGGGACAGAGTTATAATTCACCCCTCCACTTT. Its translation is CASSQDAGQSYNSPLHF.

This sequence joins TRBV3-1 (or the pseudogene TRBV3-2) and TRBJ1-1, with no clear D. The CDR3 has 14 residues. Trimming removed 4 bases from V and 1 base from J, with 10 bases in between. Per germline, CDR1 LGHDT and CDR2 YNNKEL (reference sequence). CDR3 loop: CASSPREANTEAFF. The CDR3 DNA reads TGTGCCAGCAGCCCCCGGGAGGCGAACACTGAAGCTTTCTTT.

The rearrangement uses TRBV7-6 and TRBJ2-3; a weak D match, TRBD1 (6 bases). The CDR3 loop spans 15 amino acids. Germline CDR1 is SGHVS and CDR2 is FNYEAQ. V was trimmed by 3 bases and J by 0 bases, leaving 10 bases between them. This CDR3 is CASSLGAVSTDTQYF. The CDR3 nucleotides are TGTGCCAGCAGCTTGGGGGCGGTTAGCACAGATACGCAGTATTTT.

The CDR3 region has the DNA TGTGCCAGCAGTTACTCTCGGAGCACATACGAGCAGTACTTC. Residues: CASSYSRSTYEQYF. The V call is TRBV6-5, the J call TRBJ2-7; no firm D call. The CDR3 is made up of 14 amino acids. Germline CDR1 is MNHEY and CDR2 is SVGAGI. V lost 0 bases to trimming and J lost 4 bases, with 10 bases between them.

The genes are TRBV7-3 and TRBJ2-3; TRBD1 is a possible D gene (6 bases). Trimming cost V 2 bases and J 6 bases, with 15 bases left between them. The CDR3 totals 15 residues. From germline, CDR1 is SGHTA and CDR2 FQGTGA. The CDR3 spells CASSLGPETGDTQYF. As DNA, the CDR3 is TGTGCCAGCAGCTTAGGGCCGGAAACAGGGGATACGCAGTATTTT.

This clone has more than one count but fewer than ten. The chain is built from TRBV29-1 and TRBJ1-1; TRBD1 aligns across 7 bases. The germline V gene encodes CDR1 SQVTM and CDR2 ANQGSEA. Trimming at V came to 6 bases and at J to 1 base, leaving 5 bases not matched to a gene. The CDR3 covers 13 residues. The CDR3 sequence is CSVRGQPNTEAFF. DNA for the CDR3: TGCAGCGTAAGGGGACAGCCGAACACTGAAGCTTTCTTT.

This clone is a singleton in its sample. V is TRBV7-2 and J is TRBJ2-1; maybe TRBD2 (5 bases). The length of the CDR3 is 15 residues. Germline V lookup: CDR1 SGHTA, CDR2 FQGNSA. Deletions cut 7 bases from V and 7 bases from J, with 20 bases between. The CDR3 sequence: CASTPEGFADNEQFF. CDR3 nucleotide sequence: TGTGCCAGCACCCCCGAGGGCTTTGCCGATAATGAGCAGTTCTTC.

This clone was seen only a few times. The V gene is TRBV7-2, the J gene TRBJ1-1; no firm D call. There are 14 residues in the CDR3. Germline CDR1 is SGHTA and CDR2 is FQGNSA. Between the trimmed V and J ends, which lost 6 bases and 1 base, there was a span of 12 bases. The CDR3 nucleotides read TGTGCCAGCAGAATTATTAACAGGAACACTGAAGCTTTCTTT. It encodes CASRIINRNTEAFF.

The chain combines TRBV30 with TRBJ1-2, with D unclear. The CDR3 contains 12 residues. V lost 6 bases and J 7 bases, leaving 15 bases between the germline ends. CDR1 and CDR2 from the germline V gene are GTSNPN and SVGIG (reference sequence). CDR3 sequence: CACLLALGGYTF. The DNA for the CDR3 is TGTGCCTGTCTACTTGCCCTCGGTGGCTACACCTTC.

The chain joins TRBV12-2 to TRBJ1-4; the table's D call TRBD1 went unverified against the DNA. TRBV12-2 is listed as a pseudogene. CDR3 size: 16 residues. The CDR3 is CASRPTQGATNEKLFF. The CDR3 DNA is TGTGCAAGTCGCCCAACTCAGGGGGCAACTAATGAAAAACTGTTTTTT.

The V and J genes are TRBV4-1 and TRBJ1-1, with D perhaps matching TRBD1 (6 bases). This CDR3 is built from 15 residues. Germline CDR1 is MGHRA and CDR2 is YSYEKL. V lost 4 bases to trimming and J lost 1 base, with 13 bases between them. In DNA form, the CDR3 reads TGCGCCAGCAGCCCTCCGGGACAAACGAACACTGAAGCTTTCTTT. This sequence encodes CASSPPGQTNTEAFF.

J is TRBJ2-5 and V is TRBV19; 11 nucleotides agree with TRBD1. This CDR3 spans 16 amino acids. The J segment lost 4 bases and the V segment lost 3 bases, leaving 7 bases of the junction unmatched. CDR1 LNHDA and CDR2 SQIVND come from the germline V gene (reference sequence). CDR3 in amino acids: CASSMMWTGGTETQYF. In DNA form, the CDR3 reads TGTGCCAGTAGTATGATGTGGACAGGGGGCACAGAGACCCAGTACTTC.

The CDR3 sequence is CAISDRQGSNYGYTF. Here the CDR3 DNA reads TGTGCCATCAGCGACCGACAGGGCTCTAACTATGGCTACACCTTC. V and J are TRBV10-3 and TRBJ1-2, with 7 bases lining up with TRBD1. CDR1 and CDR2 (germline): ENHRY, SYGVKD. After removal of 6 bases from V and 0 bases from J, the junction contained 7 bases not matched to a gene. The CDR3 totals 15 residues.

The V and J genes are TRBV2 and TRBJ2-3; 8 bases map to TRBD2. CDR1 is SNHLY, CDR2 FYNNEI, per germline. CDR3 length: 14 residues. Unmatched junction bases numbered 1, after V lost 5 bases and J lost 0 bases. CDR3 bases: TGTGCCAGCAGTCCGGGGGGGAGCACAGATACGCAGTATTTT. Translation gives CASSPGGSTDTQYF.

V gene TRBV5-1 combines with J gene TRBJ2-1; 9 bases are a match to TRBD1. With 1 base clipped from V and 8 bases from J, the junction kept 7 bases outside the gene matches. The CDR3 spans 15 residues. CDR1 and CDR2 (germline): SGHRS, YFSETQ. The CDR3: CASSLFWTGEDEQFF. The CDR3 DNA is TGCGCCAGCAGCTTGTTTTGGACAGGGGAGGATGAGCAGTTCTTC.

The sample holds one count of this clone. V gene TRBV7-3 combines with J gene TRBJ2-2; 9 bases align to TRBD1. Germline V gene lookup returns CDR1 SGHTA and CDR2 FQGTGA. With 4 bases clipped from V and 2 bases from J, the junction kept 5 bases outside the gene matches. The CDR3 has 16 amino acids. The CDR3 DNA follows: TGTGCCAGCAGCTCGAAACAGGGGGCTAACACCGGGGAGCTGTTTTTT. Translation gives CASSSKQGANTGELFF.

The gene calls are TRBV9 and TRBJ2-1; 7 nucleotides agree with TRBD1. The CDR3 sequence is 16 residues long. Germline assignment: CDR1 SGDLS and CDR2 YYNGEE. J was trimmed by 3 bases and V by 3 bases; bases with no gene match: 9. CDR3 loop: CASSATRDSLYNEQFF. The CDR3 DNA reads TGTGCCAGCAGCGCCACCCGGGACAGTCTCTACAATGAGCAGTTCTTC.

This clone came up once. J is TRBJ2-3 and V is TRBV7-6; 11 nucleotides align to TRBD2. V was clipped by 0 bases and J by 5 bases; unmatched bases: 4. Per the germline V gene, CDR1 is SGHVS and CDR2 is FNYEAQ. This CDR3 has 16 amino acids. The CDR3 is CASSLASGGAGDTQYF. CDR3 bases: TGTGCCAGCAGCTTAGCTAGCGGGGGGGCTGGAGATACGCAGTATTTT. The full variable domain, completed using reference TRBV7-6 and TRBJ2-3, is GAGVSQSPRYKVTKRGQDVALRCDPISGHVSLYWYRQALGQGPEFLTYFNYEAQQDKSGLPNDRFSAERPEGSISTLTIQRTEQRDSAMYRCASSLASGGAGDTQYFGPGTRLTVL.